This TCR beta chain was sequenced during a study of OX40 agonist ivuxolimab in advanced cancers. Background on the study: Cancers in dose escalation were hepatocellular, melanoma, renal cell and head and neck.

At least ten counts were recorded for this clone. The CDR3 has 14 amino acids. Per germline, CDR1 MNHEY and CDR2 SMNVEV (reference sequence). The V gene end was trimmed by 3 bases and the J gene end by 9 bases; junction bases not matched to a gene: 7. The assay was immunoSEQ multiplex PCR, and TCRdb's table has in-frame clones only and misses some. This sample yields roughly 43,000 clones, of which about 88% are seen a single time; 55% to 60% belongs to the top ten. The sequence was obtained from an adult with an advanced solid tumor such as melanoma, head and neck, liver or kidney cancer. This sample comprised CD4+ or CD8+ T cells sorted from blood, obtained in a trial of the OX40 agonist ivuxolimab. This chain connects TRBV27 to TRBJ1-5; 8 bases are a match to TRBD1. The CDR3 nucleotides are TGTGCCAGCAGTTTCAATACAGGGGGATGGCCCCAGCATTTT. Translated: CASSFNTGGWPQHF.